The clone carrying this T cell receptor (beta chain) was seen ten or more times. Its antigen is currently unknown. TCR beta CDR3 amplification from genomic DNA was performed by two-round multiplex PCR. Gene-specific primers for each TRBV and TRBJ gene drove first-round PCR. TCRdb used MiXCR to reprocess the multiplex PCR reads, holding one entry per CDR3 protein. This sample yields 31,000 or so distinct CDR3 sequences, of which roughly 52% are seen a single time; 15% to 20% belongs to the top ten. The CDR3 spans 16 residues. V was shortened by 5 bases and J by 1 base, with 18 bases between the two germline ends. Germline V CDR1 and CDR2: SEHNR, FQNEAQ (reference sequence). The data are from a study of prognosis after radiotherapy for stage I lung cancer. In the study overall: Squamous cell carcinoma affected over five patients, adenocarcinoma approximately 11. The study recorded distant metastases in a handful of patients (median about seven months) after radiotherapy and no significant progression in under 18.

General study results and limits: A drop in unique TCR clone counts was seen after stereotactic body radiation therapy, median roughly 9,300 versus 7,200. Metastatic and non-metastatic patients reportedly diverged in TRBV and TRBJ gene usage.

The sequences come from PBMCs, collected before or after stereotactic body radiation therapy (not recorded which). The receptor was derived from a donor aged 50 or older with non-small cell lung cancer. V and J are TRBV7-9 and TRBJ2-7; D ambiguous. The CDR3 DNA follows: TGTGCCAGCAGCCCCAGCCCCCGGGTTGGGTCCTACGAGCAGTACTTC. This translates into CASSPSPRVGSYEQYF.